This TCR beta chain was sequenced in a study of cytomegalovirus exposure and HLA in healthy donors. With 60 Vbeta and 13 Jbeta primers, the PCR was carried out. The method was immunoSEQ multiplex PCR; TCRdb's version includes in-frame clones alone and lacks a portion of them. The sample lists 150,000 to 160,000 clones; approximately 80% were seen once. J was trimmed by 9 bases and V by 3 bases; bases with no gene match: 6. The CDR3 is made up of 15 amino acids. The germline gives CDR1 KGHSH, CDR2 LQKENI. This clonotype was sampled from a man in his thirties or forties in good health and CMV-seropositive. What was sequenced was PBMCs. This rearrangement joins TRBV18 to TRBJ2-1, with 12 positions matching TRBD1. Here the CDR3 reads CASSPRDRGRPEQFF. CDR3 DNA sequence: TGTGCCAGCTCACCCCGGGACAGGGGGCGTCCTGAGCAGTTCTTC.